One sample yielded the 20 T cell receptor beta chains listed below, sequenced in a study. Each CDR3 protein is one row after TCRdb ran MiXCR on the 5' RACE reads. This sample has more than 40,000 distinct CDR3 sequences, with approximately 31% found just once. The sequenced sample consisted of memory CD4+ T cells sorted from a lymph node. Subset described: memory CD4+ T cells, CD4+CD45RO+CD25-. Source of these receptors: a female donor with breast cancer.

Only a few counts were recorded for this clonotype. In nucleotides, the CDR3 is TGCGCCAGCAGCCGCCCCGGGACTAAGAAAGAGCAGTTCTTC. Protein: CASSRPGTKKEQFF. The chain has TRBV4-1 and TRBJ2-1, with 7 bases lining up with TRBD2. The CDR3 is made up of 14 amino acids. The germline V gene has CDR1 MGHRA and CDR2 YSYEKL. The trim removed 4 bases at V and 10 bases at J, leaving 10 bases unmatched.

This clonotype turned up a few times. The CDR3 reads CASSRGLGNSPLHF. As DNA, the CDR3 is TGTGCCAGCAGCCGGGGCCTGGGGAATTCACCCCTCCACTTT. V gene TRBV7-2 combines with J gene TRBJ1-6; the D gene is possibly TRBD1 (5 bases). The ends were cut back, 5 bases at V and 7 bases at J, with 12 bases in the middle. Germline V gives CDR1 SGHTA, CDR2 FQGNSA. The CDR3 loop spans 14 amino acids. Variable domain in full (rest from reference TRBV7-2 and TRBJ1-6): GAGVSQSPSNKVTEKGKDVELRCDPISGHTALYWYRQSLGQGLEFLIYFQGNSAPDKSGLPSDRFSAERTGGSVSTLTIQRTQQEDSAVYLCASSRGLGNSPLHFGNGTRLTVT.

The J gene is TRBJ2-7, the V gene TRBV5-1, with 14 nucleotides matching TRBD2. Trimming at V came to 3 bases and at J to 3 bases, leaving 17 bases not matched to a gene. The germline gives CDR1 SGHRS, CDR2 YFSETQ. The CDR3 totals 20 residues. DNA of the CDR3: TGCGCCAGCAGCTCACGGGGACTAGCGGGAGTCGATGAGCAGCACTACGAGCAGTACTTC. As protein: CASSSRGLAGVDEQHYEQYF. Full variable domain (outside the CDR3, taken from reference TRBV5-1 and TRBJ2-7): KAGVTQTPRYLIKTRGQQVTLSCSPISGHRSVSWYQQTPGQGLQFLFEYFSETQRNKGNFPGRFSGRQFSNSRSEMNVSTLELGDSALYLCASSSRGLAGVDEQHYEQYFGPGTRLTVT.

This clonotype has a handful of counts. In DNA, the CDR3 is TGTGCCACCAGTGAACGGGACCAACTCAATGAGCAGTTCTTC. Protein product: CATSERDQLNEQFF. The rearrangement links TRBV24-1 to TRBJ2-1; D possibly matches TRBD1 or TRBD2 (5 bases each). Germline loops: CDR1 KGHDR, CDR2 SFDVKD. With 4 bases removed from V and 6 bases from J, the gap between germline ends came to 12 bases. The length of the CDR3 is 14 residues.

In DNA form, the CDR3 reads TGCAGTGCTAGGACAGGCACAGATACGCAGTATTTT. This encodes CSARTGTDTQYF. V and J are TRBV20-1 and TRBJ2-3, with D maybe TRBD1 (5 bases). Per the germline V gene, CDR1 is DFQATT and CDR2 is SNEGSKA (reference sequence). V was pared by 3 bases and J by 1 base, with 5 bases between. The CDR3 length is 12 residues.

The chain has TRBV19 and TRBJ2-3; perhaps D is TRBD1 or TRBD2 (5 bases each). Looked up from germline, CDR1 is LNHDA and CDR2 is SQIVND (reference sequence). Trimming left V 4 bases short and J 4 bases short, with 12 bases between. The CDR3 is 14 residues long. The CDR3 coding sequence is TGTGCCAGTAGTACGATGGGGACCCCAGATACGCAGTATTTT. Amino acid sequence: CASSTMGTPDTQYF.

DNA of the CDR3: TGTGCCAGCAGCTTTACGGGAGCCAAAAACATTCAGTACTTC. This encodes CASSFTGAKNIQYF. This chain connects TRBV7-2 to TRBJ2-4; D is unresolved. Germline V gene data show CDR1 as SGHTA and CDR2 as FQGNSA. The CDR3 is 14 residues long. V dropped 3 bases and J dropped 0 bases, with 6 bases sitting between them.

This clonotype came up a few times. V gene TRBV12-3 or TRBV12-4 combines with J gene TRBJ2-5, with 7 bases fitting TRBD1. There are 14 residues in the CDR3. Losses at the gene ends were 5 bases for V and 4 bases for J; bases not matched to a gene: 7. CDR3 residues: CASSPRGISETQYF. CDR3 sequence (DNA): TGTGCCAGCAGTCCCAGGGGGATTTCAGAGACCCAGTACTTC.

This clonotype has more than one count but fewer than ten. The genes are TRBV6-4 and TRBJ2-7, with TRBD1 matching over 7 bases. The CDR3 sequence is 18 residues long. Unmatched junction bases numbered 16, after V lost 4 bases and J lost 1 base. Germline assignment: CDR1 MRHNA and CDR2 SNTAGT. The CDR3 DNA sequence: TGTGCCAGCAGTGGAAAGAGGCTGGACAGGAAAGATTCCTACGAGCAGTACTTC. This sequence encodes CASSGKRLDRKDSYEQYF.

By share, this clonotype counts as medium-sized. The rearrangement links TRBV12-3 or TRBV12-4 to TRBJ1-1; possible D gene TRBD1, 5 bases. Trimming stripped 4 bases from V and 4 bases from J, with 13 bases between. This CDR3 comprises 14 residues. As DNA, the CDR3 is TGTGCCAGCAGTTCCTACCGGGACCGCACTGAAGCTTTCTTT. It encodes CASSSYRDRTEAFF.

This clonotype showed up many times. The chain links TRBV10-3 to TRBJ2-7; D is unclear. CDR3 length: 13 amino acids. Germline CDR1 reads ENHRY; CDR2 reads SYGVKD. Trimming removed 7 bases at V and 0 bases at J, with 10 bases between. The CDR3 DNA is TGTGCCATCATGGGGTTCGACTCCTACGAGCAGTACTTC. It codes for CAIMGFDSYEQYF.

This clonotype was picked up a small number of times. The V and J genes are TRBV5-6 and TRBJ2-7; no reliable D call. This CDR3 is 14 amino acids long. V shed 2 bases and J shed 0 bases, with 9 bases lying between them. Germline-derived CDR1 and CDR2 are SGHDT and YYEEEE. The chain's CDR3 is CASSFLQGSYEQYF. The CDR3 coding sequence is TGTGCCAGCAGCTTCCTCCAAGGCTCCTACGAGCAGTACTTC. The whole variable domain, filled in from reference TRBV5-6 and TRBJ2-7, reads DAGVTQSPTHLIKTRGQQVTLRCSPKSGHDTVSWYQQALGQGPQFIFQYYEEEERQRGNFPDRFSGHQFPNYSSELNVNALLLGDSALYLCASSFLQGSYEQYFGPGTRLTVT.

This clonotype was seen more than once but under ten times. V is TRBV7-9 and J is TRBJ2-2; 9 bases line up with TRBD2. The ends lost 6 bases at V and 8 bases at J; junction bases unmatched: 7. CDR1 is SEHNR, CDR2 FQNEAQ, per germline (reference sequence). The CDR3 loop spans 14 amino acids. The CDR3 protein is CASRVTSGSGELFF. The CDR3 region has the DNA TGTGCCAGCAGAGTGACTAGCGGCTCTGGGGAGCTGTTTTTT.

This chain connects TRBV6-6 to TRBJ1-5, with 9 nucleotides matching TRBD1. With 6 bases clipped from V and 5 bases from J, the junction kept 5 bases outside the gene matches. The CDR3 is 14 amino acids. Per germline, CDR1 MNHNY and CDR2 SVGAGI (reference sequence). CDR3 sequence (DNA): TGTGCCAGCAGAAAAAGGACAGGGGATCAGCCCCAGCATTTT. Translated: CASRKRTGDQPQHF.

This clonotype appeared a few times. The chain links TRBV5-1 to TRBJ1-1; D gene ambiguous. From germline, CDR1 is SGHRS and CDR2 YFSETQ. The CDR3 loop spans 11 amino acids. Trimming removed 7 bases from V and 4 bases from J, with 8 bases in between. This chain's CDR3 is CASPRGTEAFF. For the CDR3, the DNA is TGCGCCAGCCCCCGGGGCACTGAAGCTTTCTTT. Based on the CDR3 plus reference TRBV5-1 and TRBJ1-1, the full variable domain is KAGVTQTPRYLIKTRGQQVTLSCSPISGHRSVSWYQQTPGQGLQFLFEYFSETQRNKGNFPGRFSGRQFSNSRSEMNVSTLELGDSALYLCASPRGTEAFFGQGTRLTVV.

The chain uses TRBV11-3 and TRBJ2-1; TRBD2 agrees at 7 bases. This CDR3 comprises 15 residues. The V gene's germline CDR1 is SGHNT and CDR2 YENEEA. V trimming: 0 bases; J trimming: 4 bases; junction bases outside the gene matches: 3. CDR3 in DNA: TGTGCCAGCAGCTTAGAGGCGGGGGAATACAATGAGCAGTTCTTC. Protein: CASSLEAGEYNEQFF.

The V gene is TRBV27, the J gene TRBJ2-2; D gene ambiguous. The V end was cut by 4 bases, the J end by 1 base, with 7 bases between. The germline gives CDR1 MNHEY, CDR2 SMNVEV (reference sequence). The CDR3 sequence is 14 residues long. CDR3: CASSYTKNTGELFF. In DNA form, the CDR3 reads TGTGCCAGCAGTTATACCAAGAACACCGGGGAGCTGTTTTTT.

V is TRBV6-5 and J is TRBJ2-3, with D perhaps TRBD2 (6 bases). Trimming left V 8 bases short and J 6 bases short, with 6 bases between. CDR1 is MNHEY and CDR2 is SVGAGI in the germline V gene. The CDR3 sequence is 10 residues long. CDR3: CASAGDTQYF. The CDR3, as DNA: TGTGCCAGCGCGGGGGATACGCAGTATTTT.

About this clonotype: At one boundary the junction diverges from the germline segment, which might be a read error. The DNA for the CDR3 is TGCGTCAGCAGCTTGGAGGACCCGTCCACTGGGGAGCTGTTTTTT. Translated: CVSSLEDPSTGELFF. The chain joins TRBV5-1 to TRBJ2-2; possible D gene TRBD2, 5 bases. There are 15 residues in the CDR3. Germline V gene data show CDR1 as SGHRS and CDR2 as YFSETQ.

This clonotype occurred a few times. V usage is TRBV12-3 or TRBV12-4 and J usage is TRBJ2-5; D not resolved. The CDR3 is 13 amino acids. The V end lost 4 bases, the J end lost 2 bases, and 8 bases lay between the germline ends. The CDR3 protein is CASSSHLQETQYF. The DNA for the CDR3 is TGTGCCAGCAGTTCACACCTACAAGAGACCCAGTACTTC.